A selection of T cell receptor beta chains follows, all from one sample in a study of blood T cell repertoires in COVID-19. Here immunoSEQ multiplex PCR was the method, and the copy in TCRdb shows in-frame clones only, minus some. The sample yields roughly 700,000 clones, 85% to 90% seen once. Sequences were obtained from peripheral blood. The receptors derive from a woman younger than 35 with acute or convalescent COVID-19. Each CDR3 is given with its conserved first and last residue. The order of the fields is D gene, V gene, clone size, CDR3 length, J gene, CDR3 protein, CDR3 DNA. D genes are given only for firm matches. Size values are once, few and many counts, or a class for expanded clones, and some rows have none.

D gene: TRBD2; V gene: TRBV19; clone size: -; CDR3 length: 17; J gene: TRBJ2-1; CDR3 protein: CASSIPLLAGVHNEQFF; CDR3 DNA: TGTGCCAGTAGTATCCCGCTCCTAGCGGGGGTCCACAATGAGCAGTTCTTC
D gene: -; V gene: TRBV5-5; clone size: once; CDR3 length: 12; J gene: TRBJ2-2; CDR3 protein: CASSLFSGELFF; CDR3 DNA: TGTGCCAGCAGCTTATTCTCCGGGGAGCTGTTTTTT
D gene: TRBD1; V gene: TRBV7-2; clone size: once; CDR3 length: 13; J gene: TRBJ2-7; CDR3 protein: CASRYGTGYEQYF; CDR3 DNA: TGTGCCAGCAGATACGGGACAGGCTACGAGCAGTACTTC
D gene: -; V gene: TRBV5-6; clone size: -; CDR3 length: 16; J gene: TRBJ1-4; CDR3 protein: CASSLVWATGDEKLFF; CDR3 DNA: TGTGCCAGCAGCTTGGTGTGGGCCACAGGAGATGAAAAACTGTTTTTT
D gene: -; V gene: TRBV20-1; clone size: -; CDR3 length: 11; J gene: TRBJ2-1; CDR3 protein: CSAREDGKQFF; CDR3 DNA: TGCAGTGCTAGGGAGGATGGTAAGCAGTTCTTC
D gene: TRBD1; V gene: TRBV6-8; clone size: -; CDR3 length: 21; J gene: TRBJ1-3; CDR3 protein: CASSYLPPKGQSGGGGNTIYF; CDR3 DNA: TGTGCCAGCAGTTACCTACCGCCAAAGGGACAGTCCGGGGGAGGTGGAAACACCATATATTTT
D gene: -; V gene: TRBV25-1; clone size: -; CDR3 length: 14; J gene: TRBJ1-1; CDR3 protein: CASRSSGDSTEAFF; CDR3 DNA: TGTGCCAGCAGGTCTTCAGGGGATAGCACTGAAGCTTTCTTT
D gene: -; V gene: TRBV7-3; clone size: -; CDR3 length: 14; J gene: TRBJ2-3; CDR3 protein: CASSPGGPADTQYF; CDR3 DNA: TGTGCCAGCAGCCCAGGGGGGCCCGCAGATACGCAGTATTTT
D gene: -; V gene: TRBV9; clone size: -; CDR3 length: 17; J gene: TRBJ1-3; CDR3 protein: CASSAPPSTGSGNTIYF; CDR3 DNA: TGTGCCAGCAGCGCACCCCCTTCGACAGGCTCTGGAAACACCATATATTTT
D gene: TRBD2; V gene: TRBV7-9; clone size: -; CDR3 length: 16; J gene: TRBJ2-5; CDR3 protein: CASSFSSGGLSGTQYF; CDR3 DNA: TGTGCCAGCAGCTTTTCAAGCGGGGGCCTCTCCGGGACCCAGTACTTC
D gene: -; V gene: TRBV4-1; clone size: -; CDR3 length: 13; J gene: TRBJ1-1; CDR3 protein: CASSRRAQGEAFF; CDR3 DNA: TGCGCCAGCAGCCGCCGGGCCCAGGGTGAAGCTTTCTTT
D gene: -; V gene: TRBV27; clone size: -; CDR3 length: 15; J gene: TRBJ1-5; CDR3 protein: CASSSRGGGNQPQHF; CDR3 DNA: TGTGCCAGCAGTTCCCGGGGGGGTGGCAATCAGCCCCAGCATTTT
D gene: -; V gene: TRBV27; clone size: -; CDR3 length: 16; J gene: TRBJ2-2; CDR3 protein: CASIPEGDYSGGELFF; CDR3 DNA: TGTGCCAGCATCCCCGAGGGGGACTACTCGGGCGGAGAGCTGTTTTTT
D gene: -; V gene: TRBV15; clone size: -; CDR3 length: 17; J gene: TRBJ2-7; CDR3 protein: CATSRDPRGSFYYEQYF; CDR3 DNA: TGTGCCACCAGCAGAGATCCCAGGGGCAGTTTTTACTACGAGCAGTACTTC
D gene: -; V gene: TRBV5-6; clone size: once; CDR3 length: 15; J gene: TRBJ2-3; CDR3 protein: CASSCSEAILYTQYF; CDR3 DNA: TGTGCCAGCAGCTGCTCCGAGGCAATCTTGTATACGCAGTATTTT
D gene: TRBD1; V gene: TRBV6-1; clone size: -; CDR3 length: 18; J gene: TRBJ1-1; CDR3 protein: CASSDEPGQGFLNTEAFF; CDR3 DNA: TGTGCCAGCAGTGACGAACCGGGACAGGGGTTCTTGAACACTGAAGCTTTCTTT
D gene: -; V gene: TRBV12-3/TRBV12-4; clone size: -; CDR3 length: 13; J gene: TRBJ1-3; CDR3 protein: CARAGAPGNTIYF; CDR3 DNA: TGTGCCCGAGCGGGGGCACCTGGAAACACCATATATTTT
D gene: -; V gene: TRBV27; clone size: -; CDR3 length: 16; J gene: TRBJ1-1; CDR3 protein: CASSPNPDSQNTEAFF; CDR3 DNA: TGTGCCAGCAGTCCTAACCCGGACAGTCAGAACACTGAAGCTTTCTTT
D gene: -; V gene: TRBV7-2; clone size: -; CDR3 length: 13; J gene: TRBJ1-1; CDR3 protein: CASSPERGTEAFF; CDR3 DNA: TGTGCCAGCAGCCCCGAGCGGGGCACTGAAGCTTTCTTT
D gene: -; V gene: TRBV21-1; clone size: once; CDR3 length: 10; J gene: TRBJ1-6; CDR3 protein: CARRFSPLHF; CDR3 DNA: TGTGCCAGGCGCTTTTCACCCCTCCACTTT
D gene: -; V gene: TRBV5-4; clone size: -; CDR3 length: 14; J gene: TRBJ1-1; CDR3 protein: CASSLTVVGTEAFF; CDR3 DNA: TGTGCCAGCAGCTTGACGGTGGTTGGCACTGAAGCTTTCTTT
D gene: TRBD2; V gene: TRBV6-5; clone size: -; CDR3 length: 15; J gene: TRBJ2-3; CDR3 protein: CASGGLAGVTDTQYF; CDR3 DNA: TGTGCCAGTGGAGGACTAGCGGGGGTCACAGATACGCAGTATTTT
D gene: TRBD2; V gene: TRBV9; clone size: -; CDR3 length: 15; J gene: TRBJ2-1; CDR3 protein: CASSISGGAYVGQFF; CDR3 DNA: TGTGCCAGCAGCATTAGCGGGGGGGCTTACGTGGGGCAGTTCTTC
D gene: -; V gene: TRBV7-3; clone size: -; CDR3 length: 15; J gene: TRBJ2-1; CDR3 protein: CASSFRDSLLDEQFF; CDR3 DNA: TGTGCCAGCAGCTTTCGGGACTCCCTACTCGATGAGCAGTTCTTC
D gene: -; V gene: TRBV19; clone size: -; CDR3 length: 13; J gene: TRBJ1-1; CDR3 protein: CASIAAMNTEAFF; CDR3 DNA: TGTGCCAGTATAGCGGCAATGAACACTGAAGCTTTCTTT
D gene: TRBD1; V gene: TRBV4-2; clone size: -; CDR3 length: 15; J gene: TRBJ2-3; CDR3 protein: CASSPGQGTTDTQYF; CDR3 DNA: TGTGCCAGCAGCCCGGGACAGGGCACCACAGATACGCAGTATTTT
D gene: -; V gene: TRBV18; clone size: -; CDR3 length: 12; J gene: TRBJ1-3; CDR3 protein: CASSPSGDTIYF; CDR3 DNA: TGTGCCAGCTCACCAAGTGGAGACACCATATATTTT
D gene: -; V gene: TRBV12-3/TRBV12-4; clone size: few; CDR3 length: 12; J gene: TRBJ2-2; CDR3 protein: CASSFYTGELFF; CDR3 DNA: TGTGCCAGCAGTTTCTACACCGGGGAGCTGTTTTTT
D gene: -; V gene: TRBV6-5; clone size: -; CDR3 length: 15; J gene: TRBJ1-5; CDR3 protein: CASKVRGHSNQPQHF; CDR3 DNA: TGTGCCAGCAAGGTGCGAGGCCATAGCAATCAGCCCCAGCATTTT
D gene: TRBD1; V gene: TRBV6-5; clone size: -; CDR3 length: 15; J gene: TRBJ2-6; CDR3 protein: CASRQQGVGANVLTF; CDR3 DNA: TGTGCCAGCAGACAACAGGGGGTTGGGGCCAACGTCCTGACTTTC
D gene: -; V gene: TRBV18; clone size: -; CDR3 length: 14; J gene: TRBJ2-1; CDR3 protein: CASSPPIQSDEQFF; CDR3 DNA: TGTGCCAGCTCACCACCGATCCAGTCCGATGAGCAGTTCTTC
D gene: -; V gene: TRBV5-5; clone size: -; CDR3 length: 15; J gene: TRBJ1-4; CDR3 protein: CASSPVGATNEKLFF; CDR3 DNA: TGTGCCAGCAGCCCCGTCGGAGCAACTAATGAAAAACTGTTTTTT
D gene: TRBD2; V gene: TRBV10-3; clone size: -; CDR3 length: 12; J gene: TRBJ2-5; CDR3 protein: CAISEFGRVQYF; CDR3 DNA: TGTGCCATCAGTGAGTTCGGGAGGGTCCAGTACTTC
D gene: TRBD2; V gene: TRBV27; clone size: -; CDR3 length: 15; J gene: TRBJ2-1; CDR3 protein: CASSVSSGGLNEQFF; CDR3 DNA: TGTGCCAGCAGTGTATCTAGCGGGGGGTTAAATGAGCAGTTCTTC
D gene: TRBD2; V gene: TRBV11-2; clone size: -; CDR3 length: 14; J gene: TRBJ2-1; CDR3 protein: CASSPRTSANEQFF; CDR3 DNA: TGTGCCAGCAGCCCTCGGACTAGCGCCAATGAGCAGTTCTTC
D gene: TRBD1; V gene: TRBV10-1; clone size: -; CDR3 length: 13; J gene: TRBJ1-1; CDR3 protein: CASSFTGTAEAFF; CDR3 DNA: TGCGCCAGCAGCTTCACCGGGACAGCCGAAGCTTTCTTT
D gene: -; V gene: TRBV11-2; clone size: -; CDR3 length: 12; J gene: TRBJ1-1; CDR3 protein: CASISGGTEAFF; CDR3 DNA: TGTGCCAGCATCTCAGGAGGCACTGAAGCTTTCTTT
D gene: -; V gene: TRBV3-1/TRBV3-2; clone size: -; CDR3 length: 15; J gene: TRBJ1-4; CDR3 protein: CASSQARTMAEKLFF; CDR3 DNA: TGTGCCAGCAGCCAAGCCCGGACAATGGCTGAAAAACTGTTTTTT
D gene: -; V gene: TRBV13; clone size: -; CDR3 length: 15; J gene: TRBJ2-7; CDR3 protein: CASTRGTPISYEQYF; CDR3 DNA: TGTGCCAGCACCCGCGGGACTCCCATCTCCTACGAGCAGTACTTC
D gene: TRBD1; V gene: TRBV4-1; clone size: -; CDR3 length: 15; J gene: TRBJ2-7; CDR3 protein: CASSQVGTGDYEQYF; CDR3 DNA: TGCGCCAGCAGCCAAGTTGGGACAGGAGACTACGAGCAGTACTTC
D gene: -; V gene: TRBV5-5; clone size: once; CDR3 length: 14; J gene: TRBJ1-4; CDR3 protein: CASSLSRAREKLFF; CDR3 DNA: TGTGCCAGCAGCTTGTCCAGGGCTAGAGAAAAACTGTTTTTT
D gene: -; V gene: TRBV27; clone size: -; CDR3 length: 14; J gene: TRBJ1-2; CDR3 protein: CASSQGVPNYGYTF; CDR3 DNA: TGTGCCAGCAGCCAAGGGGTGCCGAACTATGGCTACACCTTC
D gene: TRBD2; V gene: TRBV13; clone size: -; CDR3 length: 17; J gene: TRBJ2-1; CDR3 protein: CASSSLTSGGVYNEQFF; CDR3 DNA: TGTGCCAGCAGCTCTTTGACTAGCGGGGGGGTCTACAATGAGCAGTTCTTC
D gene: TRBD1; V gene: TRBV12-3/TRBV12-4; clone size: -; CDR3 length: 12; J gene: TRBJ1-2; CDR3 protein: CASSGQGVSYTF; CDR3 DNA: TGTGCCAGCAGTGGACAGGGGGTCAGCTACACCTTC
D gene: -; V gene: TRBV21-1; clone size: -; CDR3 length: 16; J gene: TRBJ2-1; CDR3 protein: CASSKGQRGGPNEQFF; CDR3 DNA: TGTGCCAGCAGCAAAGGGCAGCGGGGGGGCCCCAATGAGCAGTTCTTC
D gene: TRBD2; V gene: TRBV9; clone size: -; CDR3 length: 15; J gene: TRBJ2-3; CDR3 protein: CASSVEGGGTDTQYF; CDR3 DNA: TGTGCCAGCAGCGTAGAAGGCGGGGGAACAGATACGCAGTATTTT
D gene: -; V gene: TRBV7-2; clone size: -; CDR3 length: 15; J gene: TRBJ1-2; CDR3 protein: CASSPLPGTNYGYTF; CDR3 DNA: TGTGCCAGCAGCCCCCTCCCAGGGACTAACTATGGCTACACCTTC
D gene: -; V gene: TRBV5-1; clone size: -; CDR3 length: 14; J gene: TRBJ1-4; CDR3 protein: CASSLRATNEKLFF; CDR3 DNA: TGCGCCAGCAGCTTGCGGGCAACTAATGAAAAACTGTTTTTT
D gene: TRBD2; V gene: TRBV29-1; clone size: -; CDR3 length: 15; J gene: TRBJ2-3; CDR3 protein: CSVRTSGGIGDTQYF; CDR3 DNA: TGCAGCGTTAGGACTAGCGGGGGGATTGGAGATACGCAGTATTTT
D gene: -; V gene: TRBV6-5; clone size: -; CDR3 length: 14; J gene: TRBJ1-1; CDR3 protein: CASSYSQGNTEAFF; CDR3 DNA: TGTGCCAGCAGTTACTCACAGGGGAACACTGAAGCTTTCTTT
D gene: -; V gene: TRBV5-6; clone size: -; CDR3 length: 14; J gene: TRBJ1-2; CDR3 protein: CASSSGRTRYGYTF; CDR3 DNA: TGTGCCAGCAGTTCAGGACGGACAAGGTATGGCTACACCTTC
D gene: TRBD1; V gene: TRBV7-9; clone size: -; CDR3 length: 14; J gene: TRBJ2-7; CDR3 protein: CASSLGTGPYEQYF; CDR3 DNA: TGTGCCAGCAGCTTGGGGACAGGGCCCTACGAGCAGTACTTC
D gene: -; V gene: TRBV18; clone size: -; CDR3 length: 16; J gene: TRBJ1-2; CDR3 protein: CASSPKGTGANYGYTF; CDR3 DNA: TGTGCCAGCTCACCAAAAGGTACTGGAGCTAACTATGGCTACACCTTC
D gene: -; V gene: TRBV28; clone size: -; CDR3 length: 14; J gene: TRBJ1-1; CDR3 protein: CASTNSLPNTEAFF; CDR3 DNA: TGTGCCAGCACTAATAGTCTGCCGAACACTGAAGCTTTCTTT
D gene: TRBD1; V gene: TRBV10-3; clone size: -; CDR3 length: 15; J gene: TRBJ1-6; CDR3 protein: CAISEDTGAGSPLHF; CDR3 DNA: TGTGCCATCAGTGAGGACACAGGGGCTGGTTCACCCCTCCACTTT
D gene: -; V gene: TRBV6-6; clone size: once; CDR3 length: 17; J gene: TRBJ1-6; CDR3 protein: CASSPSLVISYNSPLHF; CDR3 DNA: TGTGCCAGCAGTCCTTCGTTGGTAATTAGCTATAATTCACCCCTCCACTTT
D gene: TRBD1; V gene: TRBV27; clone size: -; CDR3 length: 17; J gene: TRBJ2-6; CDR3 protein: CASSPGTVQKGANVLTF; CDR3 DNA: TGTGCCAGCAGTCCCGGGACAGTTCAAAAGGGGGCCAACGTCCTGACTTTC
D gene: TRBD2; V gene: TRBV2; clone size: -; CDR3 length: 16; J gene: TRBJ2-6; CDR3 protein: CASSEWGGSGANVLTF; CDR3 DNA: TGTGCCAGCAGTGAATGGGGGGGCTCTGGGGCCAACGTCCTGACTTTC